The source of this T cell receptor (beta chain) is a study of cytomegalovirus exposure and HLA in healthy donors. PCR used 60 Vbeta primers and 13 Jbeta primers. Measured with immunoSEQ multiplex PCR; TCRdb has only the in-frame clones, and not every one. The sample has over 150,000 clones; 60% to 80% are singletons. The sequencing input was PBMCs. The receptor comes from a man in his fifties or sixties in good health and CMV-seronegative.

The CDR3 is CASSPGSIRQGYTEAFF. The CDR3 DNA follows: TGTGCCAGCAGCCCCGGTAGTATAAGACAGGGGTACACTGAAGCTTTCTTT. The rearrangement links TRBV7-9 to TRBJ1-1; 8 nucleotides align to TRBD1. CDR1 and CDR2 (germline): SEHNR, FQNEAQ (reference sequence). V shed 5 bases, J shed 3 bases, and the junction held 14 bases outside the gene matches. The CDR3 contains 17 residues.